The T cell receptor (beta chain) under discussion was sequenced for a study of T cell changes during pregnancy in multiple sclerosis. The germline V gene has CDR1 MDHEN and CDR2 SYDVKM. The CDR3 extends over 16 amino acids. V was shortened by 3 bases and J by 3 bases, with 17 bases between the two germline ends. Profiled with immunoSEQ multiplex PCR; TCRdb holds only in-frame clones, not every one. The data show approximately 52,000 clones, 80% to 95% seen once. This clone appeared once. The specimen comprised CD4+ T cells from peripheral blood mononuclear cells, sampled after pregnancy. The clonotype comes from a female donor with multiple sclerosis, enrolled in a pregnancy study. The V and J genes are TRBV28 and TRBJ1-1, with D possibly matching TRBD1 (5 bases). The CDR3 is CASSFMVRGLDTEAFF. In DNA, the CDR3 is TGTGCCAGCAGTTTTATGGTTAGGGGTCTTGACACTGAAGCTTTCTTT.